The 4 T cell receptor beta chains reported below all come from one sample, sequenced in a study of CD4 T cell repertoires in COVID-19. This table comes from immunoSEQ multiplex PCR, and its TCRdb copy is limited to in-frame clones, with some not included. This sample carries 60,000 to 90,000 clones, about four fifths of them seen once, and the ten largest clones take roughly 0.58%. The sample was CD4+ T cells from peripheral blood, taken after recovery from COVID-19. The source is a human donor who had COVID-19.

CDR3 sequence: CASSPDRYNSPLHF. In DNA, the CDR3 is TGTGCCAGCAGTCCGGACCGCTATAATTCACCCCTCCACTTT. The chain is built from TRBV6-5 and TRBJ1-6; D unclear. Germline assignment: CDR1 MNHEY and CDR2 SVGAGI. V shed 5 bases and J shed 3 bases, with 8 bases lying between them. The CDR3 extends over 14 amino acids.

The chain couples TRBV2 to TRBJ2-1; D may be TRBD2 (7 bases). Trimming removed 4 bases from V and 1 base from J, with 20 bases in between. The germline gives CDR1 SNHLY, CDR2 FYNNEI. This CDR3 comprises 18 residues. The CDR3 sequence: CASSGGLNGGRSYNEQFF. The CDR3 DNA reads TGTGCCAGCAGTGGGGGATTGAACGGGGGGCGTTCCTACAATGAGCAGTTCTTC.

This chain joins TRBV7-9 and TRBJ2-1, with 11 nucleotides matching TRBD2. The CDR3 has 16 residues. The germline gives CDR1 SEHNR, CDR2 FQNEAQ (reference sequence). Losses at the gene ends were 7 bases for V and 0 bases for J; bases not matched to a gene: 5. CDR3 nucleotides: TGTGCCAGCATTCTAGCGGGAGGACCCTCCTACAATGAGCAGTTCTTC. Translating it yields CASILAGGPSYNEQFF.

The V and J genes are TRBV11-2 and TRBJ1-4; 7 bases fit TRBD1. This CDR3 contains 15 residues. From germline, CDR1 is SGHAT and CDR2 FQNNGV. With V trimmed by 5 bases and J by 4 bases, 7 bases remained unmatched. DNA of the CDR3: TGTGCCAGCAGCCCTCGGGACAGCCGTAATGAAAAACTGTTTTTT. Translation gives CASSPRDSRNEKLFF.